These T cell receptor beta chains were read from a single sample in a study of beta chain features in type 1 diabetes. Sequencing was performed with immunoSEQ multiplex PCR; in TCRdb, only in-frame clones are kept and a portion is missing. This sample has about 330,000 clones, with about 11% found just once. The sequenced sample was naive CD4+ T cells from blood. These receptors came from a woman in her thirties in good health. Each CDR3 is given with its conserved first and last residue. D genes are given only for firm matches. Clone size is given for some rows only: seen once, a few or many times, or a class if the clone is expanded.

>NA|TRBV7-3|NA|TRBJ2-3
TGTGCCAGCAGCCAACGCCGTCCTGAGCAGGGAGATACGCAGTATTTT
CASSQRRPEQGDTQYF
>TRBD2|TRBV4-3|NA|TRBJ2-1
TGCGCCAGCAGCCAACAAACCGGGACTAGCGGAATTGAGCAGTTCTTC
CASSQQTGTSGIEQFF
>NA|TRBV28|NA|TRBJ2-7
TGTGCCAGCAGTTTTTGGGGCGGAAGCTCCTACGAGCAGTACTTC
CASSFWGGSSYEQYF
>TRBD2|TRBV5-1|few|TRBJ2-1
TGCGCCAGCAGCTTGGAGCTAGCGGCCTACAATGAGCAGTTCTTC
CASSLELAAYNEQFF
>TRBD1|TRBV5-1|NA|TRBJ2-3
TGCGCCAGTACGGACAGGAGCACAGATACGCAGTATTTT
CASTDRSTDTQYF
>NA|TRBV2|NA|TRBJ1-1
TGTGCCAGCAGACCCCAGGGTACCCGGAACACTGAAGCTTTCTTT
CASRPQGTRNTEAFF
>TRBD1|TRBV7-2|NA|TRBJ2-4
TGTGCCAGCAGCTTAGCGGGACAGGGGCTTGGGGGCAAAAACATTCAGTACTTC
CASSLAGQGLGGKNIQYF
>NA|TRBV5-4|few|TRBJ2-6
TGTGCCAGCAGCTTGGCTTCAGGGGGGGCCAACGTCCTGACTTTC
CASSLASGGANVLTF
>TRBD2|TRBV5-4|NA|TRBJ2-1
TGTGCCAGCAGCTTGGCGGGGACTAGCGGGAGCTCCTACAATGAGCAGTTCTTC
CASSLAGTSGSSYNEQFF
>NA|TRBV5-6|few|TRBJ2-1
TGTGCCAGCAGCTTAACTGGGAGCTCCTACAATGAGCAGTTCTTC
CASSLTGSSYNEQFF
>TRBD1|TRBV6-5|NA|TRBJ2-2
TGTGCCAGCAGTTACTCGGGTCAGGGGGTGGCCTGGGAGCTGTTTTTT
CASSYSGQGVAWELFF
>NA|TRBV30|few|TRBJ1-2
TGTGCCTGGAGTGCCCACCTGGGGGCAGCTAACTATGGCTACACCTTC
CAWSAHLGAANYGYTF
>TRBD2|TRBV9|few|TRBJ2-2
TGTGCCAGCAGTCAGGGGACTAGCGGCAACACCGGGGAGCTGTTTTTT
CASSQGTSGNTGELFF
>NA|TRBV30|NA|TRBJ2-3
TGTGCCTGGAGTGGGGGCGGGGCGCAGTATTTT
CAWSGGGAQYF
>NA|TRBV7-9|NA|TRBJ2-4
TGTGCCAGCAGCTCCGCTAGGTACCCGGGTCCGGCGGGCAAAAACATTCAGTACTTC
CASSSARYPGPAGKNIQYF
>NA|TRBV29-1|few|TRBJ1-1
TGCAGCGTTGAAGATCGCCCGGGGTATGCTTTCTTT
CSVEDRPGYAFF
>NA|TRBV30|NA|TRBJ2-1
TGTGCCTGGAGTGGGAGCTCCTACAATGAGCAGTTCTTC
CAWSGSSYNEQFF
>TRBD2|TRBV19|few|TRBJ2-1
TGTGCCACCGGGACTAGAGTCCATGAGCAGTTCTTC
CATGTRVHEQFF
>TRBD1|TRBV6-5|few|TRBJ2-7
TGTGCCAGCAGTTCGTCCTCCGGGACAGGGGGCTACGAGCAGTACTTC
CASSSSSGTGGYEQYF
>NA|TRBV4-2|NA|TRBJ2-2
TGTGCCAGCAGCCAAAGGTGGGGGGCCGGGGAGCTGTTTTTT
CASSQRWGAGELFF
>NA|TRBV7-6|NA|TRBJ2-5
TGTGCCAGCAGCCGGGGACAAATCGAGACCCAGTACTTC
CASSRGQIETQYF
>NA|TRBV18|few|TRBJ2-5
TGTGCCAGCTCACGAGGACAGACCGAAGAGACCCAGTACTTC
CASSRGQTEETQYF
>NA|TRBV5-1|NA|TRBJ1-1
TGCGCCAGCAGCGGAGGGTCCCGGGAAACTGAAGCTTTCTTT
CASSGGSRETEAFF
>NA|TRBV7-9|NA|TRBJ2-1
TGTGCCAGCAGCTCACCCCGGCTACAGGGAAGGGCCTACAATGAGCAGTTCTTC
CASSSPRLQGRAYNEQFF
>NA|TRBV15|NA|TRBJ2-1
TGTGCCACCAGGGGAAAAGGACTCCTCGGAGGCAATGAGCAGTTCTTC
CATRGKGLLGGNEQFF
>TRBD2|TRBV5-4|NA|TRBJ2-5
TGTGCCAGCAGCTCTTTAGCGGGAGGGCCTGAAGAGACCCAGTACTTC
CASSSLAGGPEETQYF
>TRBD1|TRBV4-2|few|TRBJ2-7
TGTGCCAGCAGCCAAGCCTCTGGACAGGGTACCTACGAGCAGTACTTC
CASSQASGQGTYEQYF
>NA|TRBV27|few|TRBJ1-5
TGTGCCAGCAGTTTTGGGGGGTTGAATCAGCCCCAGCATTTT
CASSFGGLNQPQHF
>NA|TRBV19|few|TRBJ2-1
TGTGCCAGTAGCAGGTTAGGCAATGAGCAGTTCTTC
CASSRLGNEQFF
>NA|TRBV19|NA|TRBJ2-1
TGTGCCAGTAGAGGTGGGGAGAGGTTTTCGGATGAGCAGTTCTTC
CASRGGERFSDEQFF
>TRBD2|TRBV11-3|few|TRBJ2-1
TGTGCCAGCAGCTCCCACTTTAGCGGGAGTGATCAGTTCTTC
CASSSHFSGSDQFF